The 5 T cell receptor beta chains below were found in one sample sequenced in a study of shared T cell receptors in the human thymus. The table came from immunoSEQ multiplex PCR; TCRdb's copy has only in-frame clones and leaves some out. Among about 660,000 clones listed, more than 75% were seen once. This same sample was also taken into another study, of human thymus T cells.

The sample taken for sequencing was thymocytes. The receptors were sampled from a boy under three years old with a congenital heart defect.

CDR3 region: CASSLAPPDRGGNEQFF. In nucleotides, the CDR3 is TGCGCCAGCAGCTTGGCCCCACCGGACAGGGGAGGAAATGAGCAGTTCTTC. V and J are TRBV5-1 and TRBJ2-1; 9 bases map to TRBD1. Germline V gives CDR1 SGHRS, CDR2 YFSETQ. The CDR3 runs 17 residues. Trimming removed 0 bases from V and 7 bases from J; junction bases left unmatched: 11.

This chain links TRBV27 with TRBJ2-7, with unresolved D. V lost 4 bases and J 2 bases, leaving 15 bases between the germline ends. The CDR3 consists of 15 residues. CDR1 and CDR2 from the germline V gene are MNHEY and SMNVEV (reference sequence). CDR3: CASSSGFSQPYEQYF. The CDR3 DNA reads TGTGCCAGCAGTTCCGGGTTCAGTCAGCCCTACGAGCAGTACTTC.

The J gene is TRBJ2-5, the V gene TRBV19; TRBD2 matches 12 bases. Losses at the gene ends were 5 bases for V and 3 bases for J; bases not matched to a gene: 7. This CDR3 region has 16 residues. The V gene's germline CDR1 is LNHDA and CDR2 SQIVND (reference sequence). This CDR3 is CASSLGLAGSKETQYF. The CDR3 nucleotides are TGTGCCAGTAGTTTAGGACTAGCGGGATCTAAAGAGACCCAGTACTTC.

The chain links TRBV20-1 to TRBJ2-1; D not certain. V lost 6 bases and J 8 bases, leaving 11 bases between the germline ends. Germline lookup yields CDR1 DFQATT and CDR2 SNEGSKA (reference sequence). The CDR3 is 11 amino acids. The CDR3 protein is CSALPCDEQFF. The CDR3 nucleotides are TGCAGTGCCCTTCCTTGCGATGAGCAGTTCTTC.

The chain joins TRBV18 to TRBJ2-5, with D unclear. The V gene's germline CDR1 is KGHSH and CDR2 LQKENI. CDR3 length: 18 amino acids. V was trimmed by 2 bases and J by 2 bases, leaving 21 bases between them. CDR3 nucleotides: TGTGCCAGCTCACCATTTGGCAGAAAAGTTACAGCACAAGAGACCCAGTACTTC. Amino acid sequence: CASSPFGRKVTAQETQYF.